The 27 T cell receptor beta chains in this list originate from one sample, sequenced in a study of blood T cells in healthy people across ages. With a J-beta primer mix and a sample-barcoded 5' primer, a second PCR ran about 6 to 11 cycles. MiXCR was run by TCRdb on the 5' RACE reads, yielding one entry per CDR3 protein. In the table there are about 730,000 distinct CDR3 sequences, around 46% of which are singletons. The sequencing sample was made of blood. The receptor source for this set is a woman between 55 and 75 years old in good health.

With regard to this clonotype: Sequence at one end of the junction differs from germline and may be a read error. The CDR3 is CANSLAGAQVNEQFF. DNA of the CDR3: TGTGCCAACAGTTTAGCGGGCGCCCAAGTCAATGAGCAGTTCTTC. The chain uses TRBV12-3 or TRBV12-4 and TRBJ2-1; 7 bases fit TRBD2. The CDR3 is made up of 15 amino acids.

A remark on this clonotype: The conserved phenylalanine or tryptophan normally closing the CDR3 is absent here, so this likely arose from a read error. The gene calls are TRBV7-6 and TRBJ2-1; a possible D gene is TRBD2 (5 bases). V lost 4 bases, J lost 8 bases, and 24 bases lay in between. This CDR3 region has 17 residues. Germline CDR1 SGHVS, CDR2 FNYEAQ. The CDR3 sequence: CASSSEGAAAERDEQFI. DNA of the CDR3: TGTGCCAGCAGCTCAGAGGGAGCAGCGGCAGAACGGGATGAGCAGTTCATC.

The chain carries TRBV12-3 or TRBV12-4 and TRBJ2-7, with TRBD2 as a possible D gene (5 bases). Trimming removed 5 bases at V and 3 bases at J, with 11 bases between. This CDR3 is 13 amino acids long. CDR3 sequence: CASSNGRDYEQYF. CDR3 DNA: TGTGCCAGCAGTAATGGACGGGACTACGAGCAGTACTTC.

As for this clonotype: A much more abundant neighbour one base away suggests this may be a read error. The rearrangement joins TRBV5-1 to TRBJ2-7; no firm D call. This CDR3 spans 15 amino acids. From germline, CDR1 is SGHRS and CDR2 YFSETQ. The V end was cut by 4 bases, the J end by 7 bases, with 21 bases between. This chain's CDR3 is CASSPERPRPNEQYF. The CDR3 nucleotides are TGCGCCAGCAGCCCCGAAAGGCCAAGACCTAATGAGCAGTACTTC. Complete variable domain (other parts from reference TRBV5-1 and TRBJ2-7): KAGVTQTPRYLIKTRGQQVTLSCSPISGHRSVSWYQQTPGQGLQFLFEYFSETQRNKGNFPGRFSGRQFSNSRSEMNVSTLELGDSALYLCASSPERPRPNEQYFGPGTRLTVT.

This clonotype was seen a handful of times. This sequence joins TRBV5-1 and TRBJ2-7; TRBD1 aligns across 7 bases. The junction had 7 bases not matched to a gene; V was cut back by 3 bases and J by 4 bases. Looked up from germline, CDR1 is SGHRS and CDR2 is YFSETQ. The CDR3 loop spans 14 amino acids. CDR3: CASSWGTANYEQYF. The CDR3 DNA follows: TGCGCCAGCAGCTGGGGGACAGCGAATTACGAGCAGTACTTC.

In its sample, this clonotype was seen once. A much larger clone is a single base away; this may be a read error. The chain employs TRBV12-3 or TRBV12-4 and TRBJ2-7; 7 positions match TRBD1. This CDR3 has 13 residues. DNA of the CDR3: TGTGCCGGCAGTCACCTAGACAGGGCCGAGCAGTACTTC. This sequence encodes CAGSHLDRAEQYF.

V and J are TRBV6-4 and TRBJ2-1; D gene unclear. Trimming left V 3 bases short and J 7 bases short, with 19 bases between. The CDR3 spans 16 residues. CDR1 is MRHNA and CDR2 is SNTAGT in the germline V gene. CDR3 sequence (DNA): TGTGCCAGCAGTGAGTCGACATCGGATAGGCTGAATGAGCAGTTCTTC. Its translation is CASSESTSDRLNEQFF.

The rearrangement uses TRBV29-1 and TRBJ1-2, with a tentative D call TRBD1 (5 bases). The V end was cut by 4 bases, the J end by 4 bases, with 10 bases between. The CDR3 totals 12 residues. Germline loops: CDR1 SQVTM, CDR2 ANQGSEA. CDR3 residues: CSVGWGGYGYTF. CDR3 bases: TGCAGCGTTGGATGGGGCGGCTATGGCTACACCTTC.

The gene calls are TRBV24-1 and TRBJ1-5, with D possibly TRBD1 on 6 matching bases. Trimming removed 5 bases at V and 7 bases at J, with 11 bases between. The CDR3 runs to 13 residues. CDR1 KGHDR and CDR2 SFDVKD come from the germline V gene. CDR3 protein: CATSGGGEQPQHF. The DNA of the CDR3 is TGTGCCACCAGTGGAGGGGGGGAACAGCCCCAGCATTTT.

This chain connects TRBV24-1 to TRBJ2-3; TRBD2 matches 7 bases. The CDR3 totals 15 residues. Germline V gene lookup returns CDR1 KGHDR and CDR2 SFDVKD. The V and J ends lost 3 bases and 2 bases, in that order; junction bases with no gene match: 4. The CDR3 reads CATSDPRGFTDTQYF. CDR3 nucleotides: TGTGCCACCAGTGATCCGCGGGGGTTCACAGATACGCAGTATTTT.

V and J are TRBV18 and TRBJ1-4; 10 positions match TRBD1. V trimming: 3 bases; J trimming: 0 bases; junction bases outside the gene matches: 7. The length of the CDR3 is 18 residues. Germline CDR1 reads KGHSH; CDR2 reads LQKENI. This CDR3 reads CASSPRSGQGATNEKLFF. The CDR3 nucleotides read TGTGCCAGCTCACCGAGGAGCGGACAGGGGGCAACTAATGAAAAACTGTTTTTT.

CDR3 loop: CATSRGSTYTGELFF. CDR3 nucleotides: TGTGCCACCAGTCGCGGCAGCACCTACACCGGGGAGCTGTTTTTT. J is TRBJ2-2 and V is TRBV24-1, with D unclear. The germline CDR1 and CDR2 sequences are KGHDR and SFDVKD. CDR3 length: 15 amino acids. V lost 6 bases, J lost 3 bases, and 13 bases lay in between.

This clonotype has more than one count but fewer than ten. This chain connects TRBV18 to TRBJ2-3; 7 bases are a match to TRBD2. The V gene's germline CDR1 is KGHSH and CDR2 LQKENI. With V trimmed by 6 bases and J by 4 bases, 13 bases remained unmatched. This CDR3 spans 16 amino acids. The CDR3 loop is CASSASGGGVSDTQYF. The DNA of the CDR3 is TGTGCCAGCTCCGCCTCTGGCGGGGGAGTTTCAGATACGCAGTATTTT.

This clonotype was seen more than once but under ten times. This chain links TRBV2 with TRBJ2-7; D remains unclear. Germline-derived CDR1 and CDR2 are SNHLY and FYNNEI. The CDR3 runs 14 residues. V was clipped by 5 bases and J by 3 bases, with 14 bases between them. CDR3 nucleotide sequence: TGTGCCAGCAGTTCAGAAGATCTCTACTACGAGCAGTACTTC. Its protein is CASSSEDLYYEQYF.

This clonotype turned up a few times. The chain carries TRBV4-1 and TRBJ2-5, with D perhaps assigned TRBD1 or TRBD2 (7 bases each). CDR3 length equals 18 residues. The V end was cut by 4 bases, the J end by 0 bases, with 21 bases between. From germline, CDR1 is MGHRA and CDR2 YSYEKL. The DNA for the CDR3 is TGCGCCAGCAGCCGGGAGGGACTCGAGGGGGCTTACCAAGAGACCCAGTACTTC. Its protein is CASSREGLEGAYQETQYF.

In the case of this clonotype: A read error is possible here, since a much larger clone lies one base away. This chain uses TRBV12-3 or TRBV12-4 with TRBJ1-2; 7 nucleotides align to TRBD1. The CDR3 is 13 amino acids. The CDR3 DNA is TGTGCCAGCAGATCGACAGGGCGGTATGGCCACACCTTC. Protein sequence: CASRSTGRYGHTF.

This clonotype showed up just a few times. A much bigger clone sits one base away, suggesting this may be a read error. This chain connects TRBV24-1 to TRBJ2-1, with D possibly matching TRBD1 (7 bases). CDR1 KGHDR and CDR2 SFDVKD come from the germline V gene. V was clipped by 7 bases and J by 10 bases, with 13 bases between them. This CDR3 is built from 12 residues. The CDR3 nucleotides are TGTGCCACCAGGGAGGCAGGGGGGGAGCAGTTCTTC. Translating gives CATREAGGEQFF.

This clonotype showed up just a few times. The chain joins TRBV7-9 to TRBJ2-1; D not resolved. The V end lost 2 bases, the J end lost 5 bases, and 7 bases lay between the germline ends. The germline V gene encodes CDR1 SEHNR and CDR2 FQNEAQ (reference sequence). The CDR3 sequence is 13 residues long. CDR3 amino acids: CASSLYLDNEQFF. The CDR3 nucleotides are TGTGCCAGCAGCTTATACCTCGACAATGAGCAGTTCTTC.

J is TRBJ1-6 and V is TRBV7-8; no reliable D call. The V end was cut by 7 bases, the J end by 4 bases, with 14 bases between. The CDR3 is 15 residues long. The germline V gene encodes CDR1 SGHVS and CDR2 FQNEAQ. This CDR3 reads CASNPTEQYNSPLHF. The CDR3 coding sequence is TGTGCCAGCAACCCGACCGAACAATATAATTCACCCCTCCACTTT.

V is TRBV20-1 and J is TRBJ1-1; 8 bases map to TRBD1. CDR1 DFQATT and CDR2 SNEGSKA come from the germline V gene (reference sequence). V gave up 6 bases and J gave up 2 bases; unmatched junction bases: 5. The CDR3 has 13 residues. The CDR3 region is CSAPGQVNTEAFF. The CDR3 DNA reads as TGCAGTGCACCGGGACAGGTAAACACTGAAGCTTTCTTT.

This clonotype came up a few times. The CDR3 coding sequence is TGTGCCAGCAGTTTATCGGGGCGGGCCGGCGATACCCAACTTGGCTACACCTTC. Protein sequence: CASSLSGRAGDTQLGYTF. V is TRBV27 and J is TRBJ1-2; D is perhaps TRBD1 (5 bases). This CDR3 comprises 18 residues. The V end was cut by 0 bases, the J end by 7 bases, with 24 bases between. Germline V gene sequence: CDR1 MNHEY, CDR2 SMNVEV (reference sequence).

The chain uses TRBV9 and TRBJ2-1; TRBD1 aligns across 9 bases. CDR3 length: 13 residues. V lost 4 bases and J lost 10; bases outside the gene matches: 6. Germline loops: CDR1 SGDLS, CDR2 YYNGEE. CDR3 nucleotides: TGTGCCAGCAGCAAGACGACAGGGGGGGAGCAGTTCTTC. Protein product: CASSKTTGGEQFF.

Many counts were recorded for this clonotype. The CDR3 is CASSLHGQGASYEQYF. The CDR3 DNA follows: TGTGCCAGCAGCCTACACGGACAGGGGGCCTCCTACGAGCAGTACTTC. The J gene is TRBJ2-7, the V gene TRBV7-2, with 11 bases that match TRBD1. This CDR3 region has 16 residues. Germline V gives CDR1 SGHTA, CDR2 FQGNSA. The ends lost 5 bases at V and 0 bases at J; junction bases unmatched: 6.

This clonotype has just a few counts. V gene TRBV20-1 combines with J gene TRBJ2-1; TRBD2 matches 8 bases. The CDR3 sequence is 13 residues long. J was trimmed by 4 bases and V by 8 bases; bases with no gene match: 7. In germline, CDR1 is DFQATT, CDR2 SNEGSKA (reference sequence). CDR3 sequence: CSRAGGIYNEQFF. The CDR3 DNA follows: TGCAGTCGCGCGGGGGGAATTTACAATGAGCAGTTCTTC.

This clonotype was picked up a small number of times. This rearrangement joins TRBV11-1 to TRBJ2-3, with D possibly being TRBD1 (5 bases). The CDR3 length is 15 residues. The V and J ends lost 3 bases and 2 bases respectively, with 12 bases between them. Germline loops: CDR1 SGHAT, CDR2 FQDESV (reference sequence). CDR3 in DNA: TGTGCCAGCAGCTTTTCCAGGGCTCTCACAGATACGCAGTATTTT. This codes for CASSFSRALTDTQYF. Using reference TRBV11-1 and TRBJ2-3 for the parts outside the CDR3, the full variable domain is EAEVAQSPRYKITEKSQAVAFWCDPISGHATLYWYRQILGQGPELLVQFQDESVVDDSQLPKDRFSAERLKGVDSTLKIQPAELGDSAMYLCASSFSRALTDTQYFGPGTRLTVL.

The chain links TRBV5-4 to TRBJ2-7; D possibly corresponds to TRBD2 (6 bases). CDR1 is SGHNT and CDR2 is YYREEE in the germline V gene (reference sequence). V dropped 6 bases and J dropped 6 bases, with 19 bases sitting between them. This CDR3 contains 14 residues. The CDR3 loop reads CASNQGLPEGEQYF. CDR3 in DNA: TGTGCCAGCAACCAAGGACTACCCGAGGGCGAGCAGTACTTC.

This chain uses TRBV20-1 with TRBJ2-5, with 7 bases identical to TRBD2. The CDR3 spans 12 residues. The germline CDR1 and CDR2 sequences are DFQATT and SNEGSKA (reference sequence). V lost 6 bases, J lost 3 bases, and 4 bases stayed unmatched. CDR3 DNA: TGCAGTGCCGGGACTACCGAAGAGACCCAGTACTTC. This sequence encodes CSAGTTEETQYF.